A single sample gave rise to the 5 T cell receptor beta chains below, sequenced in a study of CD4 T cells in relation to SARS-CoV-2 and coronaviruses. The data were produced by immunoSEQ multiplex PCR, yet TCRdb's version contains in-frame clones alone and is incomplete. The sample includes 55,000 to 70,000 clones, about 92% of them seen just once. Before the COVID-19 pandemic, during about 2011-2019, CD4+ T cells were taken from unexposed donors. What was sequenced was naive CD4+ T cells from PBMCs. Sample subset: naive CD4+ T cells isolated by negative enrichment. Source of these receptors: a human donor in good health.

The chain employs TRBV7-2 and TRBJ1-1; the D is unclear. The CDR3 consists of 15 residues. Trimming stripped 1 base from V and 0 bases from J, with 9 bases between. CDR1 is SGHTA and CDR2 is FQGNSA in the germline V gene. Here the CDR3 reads CASSLVGGMNTEAFF. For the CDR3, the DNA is TGTGCCAGCAGCTTAGTGGGCGGCATGAACACTGAAGCTTTCTTT.

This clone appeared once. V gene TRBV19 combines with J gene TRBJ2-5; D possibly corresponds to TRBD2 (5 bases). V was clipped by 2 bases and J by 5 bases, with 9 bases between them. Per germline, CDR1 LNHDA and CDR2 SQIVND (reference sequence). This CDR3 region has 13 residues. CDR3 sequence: CASSIPSGETQYF. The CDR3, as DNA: TGTGCCAGTAGTATACCTTCGGGGGAGACCCAGTACTTC.

CDR3 in amino acids: CASSLAEGRPFYGYTF. The DNA of the CDR3 is TGTGCCAGCAGCTTAGCGGAGGGACGCCCTTTCTATGGCTACACCTTC. V gene TRBV7-9 combines with J gene TRBJ1-2, with D possibly TRBD1 on 5 matching bases. The V end was cut by 0 bases, the J end by 4 bases, with 15 bases between. CDR1 is SEHNR, CDR2 FQNEAQ, per germline (reference sequence). The CDR3 consists of 16 residues.

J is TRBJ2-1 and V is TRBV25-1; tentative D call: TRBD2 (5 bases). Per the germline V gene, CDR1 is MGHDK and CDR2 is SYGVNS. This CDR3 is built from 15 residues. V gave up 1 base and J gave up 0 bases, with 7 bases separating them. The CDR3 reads CASSELGSSYNEQFF. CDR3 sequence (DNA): TGTGCCAGCAGTGAATTAGGGAGCTCCTACAATGAGCAGTTCTTC.

CDR3 in amino acids: CASSPMGGYTF. CDR3 nucleotide sequence: TGTGCCAGCTCACCGATGGGTGGCTACACCTTC. This chain joins TRBV18 and TRBJ1-2, with no clear D. Between the trimmed V and J ends, which lost 3 bases and 7 bases, there was a span of 6 bases. Germline CDR1 is KGHSH and CDR2 is LQKENI. The CDR3 is 11 residues long.